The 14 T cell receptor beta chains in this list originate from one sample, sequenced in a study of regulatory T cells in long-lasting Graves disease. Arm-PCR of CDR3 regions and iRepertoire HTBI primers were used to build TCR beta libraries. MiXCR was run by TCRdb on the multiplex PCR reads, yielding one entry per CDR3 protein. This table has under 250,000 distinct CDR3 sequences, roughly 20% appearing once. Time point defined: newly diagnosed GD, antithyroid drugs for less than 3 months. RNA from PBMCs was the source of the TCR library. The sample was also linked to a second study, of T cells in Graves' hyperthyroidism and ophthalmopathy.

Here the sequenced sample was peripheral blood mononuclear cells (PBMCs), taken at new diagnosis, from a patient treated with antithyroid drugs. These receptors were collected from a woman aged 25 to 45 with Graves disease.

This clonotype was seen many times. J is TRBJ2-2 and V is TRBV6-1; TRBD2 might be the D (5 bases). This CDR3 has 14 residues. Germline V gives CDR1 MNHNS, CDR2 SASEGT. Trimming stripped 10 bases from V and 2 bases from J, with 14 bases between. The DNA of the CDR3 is TGTGCCACTCAAAAGGGAGTTAACACCGGGGAGCTGTTTTTT. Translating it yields CATQKGVNTGELFF.

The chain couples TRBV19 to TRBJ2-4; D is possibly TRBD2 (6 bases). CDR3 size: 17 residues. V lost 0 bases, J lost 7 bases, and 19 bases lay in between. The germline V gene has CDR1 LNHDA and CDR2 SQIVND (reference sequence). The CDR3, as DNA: TGTGCCAGTAGTATAGATAGTCCCGGGGGTCCGGAGAACATTCAGTACTTC. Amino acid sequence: CASSIDSPGGPENIQYF. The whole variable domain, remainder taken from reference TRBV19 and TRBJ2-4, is DGGITQSPKYLFRKEGQNVTLSCEQNLNHDAMYWYRQDPGQGLRLIYYSQIVNDFQKGDIAEGYSVSREKKESFPLTVTSAQKNPTAFYLCASSIDSPGGPENIQYFGAGTRLSVL.

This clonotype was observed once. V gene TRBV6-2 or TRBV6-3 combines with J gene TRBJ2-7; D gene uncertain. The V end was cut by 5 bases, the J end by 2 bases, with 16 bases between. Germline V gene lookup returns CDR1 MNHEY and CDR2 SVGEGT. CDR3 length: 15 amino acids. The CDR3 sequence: CASSEVHGWAYEQYF. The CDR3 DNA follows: TGTGCCAGCAGTGAAGTCCACGGGTGGGCCTACGAGCAGTACTTC.

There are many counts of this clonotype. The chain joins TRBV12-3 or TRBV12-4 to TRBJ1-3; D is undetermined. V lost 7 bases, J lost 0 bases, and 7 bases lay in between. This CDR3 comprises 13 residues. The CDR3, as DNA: TGTGCCAGCAAACACCCCTCTGGAAACACCATATATTTT. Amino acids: CASKHPSGNTIYF.

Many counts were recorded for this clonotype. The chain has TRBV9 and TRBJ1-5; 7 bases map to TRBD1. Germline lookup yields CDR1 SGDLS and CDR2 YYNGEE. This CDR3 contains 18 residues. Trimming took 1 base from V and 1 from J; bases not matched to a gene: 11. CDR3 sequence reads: CASSVHADRVKSNQPQHF. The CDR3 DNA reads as TGTGCCAGCAGCGTACATGCCGACAGGGTTAAGAGCAATCAGCCCCAGCATTTT.

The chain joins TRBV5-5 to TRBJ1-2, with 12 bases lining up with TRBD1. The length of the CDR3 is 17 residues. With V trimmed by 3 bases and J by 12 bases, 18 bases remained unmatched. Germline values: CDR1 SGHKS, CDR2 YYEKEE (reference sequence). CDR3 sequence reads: CASSSPPGTGGAGGHTF. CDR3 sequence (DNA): TGTGCCAGCAGCTCCCCCCCCGGGACAGGGGGCGCGGGGGGCCACACCTTC.

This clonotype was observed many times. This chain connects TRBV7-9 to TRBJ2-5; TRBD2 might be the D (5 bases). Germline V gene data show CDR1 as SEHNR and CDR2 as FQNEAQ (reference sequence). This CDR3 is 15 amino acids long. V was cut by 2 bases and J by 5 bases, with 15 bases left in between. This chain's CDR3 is CASSLIGNFGETQYF. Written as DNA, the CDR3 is TGTGCCAGCAGCTTAATCGGGAATTTTGGGGAGACCCAGTACTTC.

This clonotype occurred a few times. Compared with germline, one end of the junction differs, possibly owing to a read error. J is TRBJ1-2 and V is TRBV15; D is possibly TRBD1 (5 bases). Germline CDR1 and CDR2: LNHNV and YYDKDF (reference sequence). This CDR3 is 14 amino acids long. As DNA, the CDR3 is TGTGCCACCAGCAGAGATTTCGACCTCCTAGGGACGGCCTTC. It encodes CATSRDFDLLGTAF.

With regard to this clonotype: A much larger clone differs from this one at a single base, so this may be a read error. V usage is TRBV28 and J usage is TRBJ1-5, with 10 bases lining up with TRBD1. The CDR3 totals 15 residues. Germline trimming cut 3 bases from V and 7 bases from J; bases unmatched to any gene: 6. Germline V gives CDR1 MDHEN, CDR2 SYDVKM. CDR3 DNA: TGTGCCAGCAGTTTCCCGGGACAGGGGATGCAGCCCCAGCATTTT. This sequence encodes CASSFPGQGMQPQHF.

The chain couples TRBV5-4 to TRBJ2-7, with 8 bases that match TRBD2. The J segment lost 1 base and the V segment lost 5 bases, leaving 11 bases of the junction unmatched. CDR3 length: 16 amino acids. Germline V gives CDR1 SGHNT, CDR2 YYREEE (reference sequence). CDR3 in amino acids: CASSPEGAGGSYEQYF. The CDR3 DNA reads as TGTGCCAGCAGTCCCGAAGGGGCGGGGGGTTCCTACGAGCAGTACTTC.

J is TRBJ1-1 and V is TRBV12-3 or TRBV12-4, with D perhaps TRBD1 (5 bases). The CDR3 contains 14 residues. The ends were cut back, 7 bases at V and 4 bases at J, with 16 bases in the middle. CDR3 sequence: CASTHVGGGTEAFF. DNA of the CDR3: TGTGCCAGCACCCACGTGGGGGGAGGCACTGAAGCTTTCTTT.

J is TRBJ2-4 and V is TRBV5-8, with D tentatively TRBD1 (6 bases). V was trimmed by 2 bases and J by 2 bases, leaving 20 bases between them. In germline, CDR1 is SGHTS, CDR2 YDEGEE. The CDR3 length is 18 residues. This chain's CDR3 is CASSLAGSLTGPKNIQYF. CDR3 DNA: TGTGCCAGCAGCTTAGCAGGGAGCCTTACAGGGCCCAAAAACATTCAGTACTTC. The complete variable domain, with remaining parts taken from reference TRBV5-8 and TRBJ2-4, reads EAGVTQSPTHLIKTRGQQATLRCSPISGHTSVYWYQQALGLGLQFLLWYDEGEERNRGNFPPRFSGRQFPNYSSELNVNALELEDSALYLCASSLAGSLTGPKNIQYFGAGTRLSVL.

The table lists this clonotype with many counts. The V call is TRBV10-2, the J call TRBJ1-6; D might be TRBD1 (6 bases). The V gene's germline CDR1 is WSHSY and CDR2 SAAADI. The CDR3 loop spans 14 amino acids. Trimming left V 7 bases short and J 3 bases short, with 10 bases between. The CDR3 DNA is TGCGCCAGCACGGGGGGCGTCTATAATTCACCCCTCCACTTT. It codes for CASTGGVYNSPLHF.

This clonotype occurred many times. The CDR3 coding sequence is TGTGCCACCTCGGGGGGATATAACTATGGCTACACCTTC. Amino acids: CATSGGYNYGYTF. V usage is TRBV6-2 or TRBV6-3 and J usage is TRBJ1-2; tentative D call: TRBD1 (5 bases). V lost 10 bases and J 1 base, leaving 13 bases between the germline ends. CDR3 length: 13 amino acids. CDR1 MNHEY and CDR2 SVGEGT come from the germline V gene.